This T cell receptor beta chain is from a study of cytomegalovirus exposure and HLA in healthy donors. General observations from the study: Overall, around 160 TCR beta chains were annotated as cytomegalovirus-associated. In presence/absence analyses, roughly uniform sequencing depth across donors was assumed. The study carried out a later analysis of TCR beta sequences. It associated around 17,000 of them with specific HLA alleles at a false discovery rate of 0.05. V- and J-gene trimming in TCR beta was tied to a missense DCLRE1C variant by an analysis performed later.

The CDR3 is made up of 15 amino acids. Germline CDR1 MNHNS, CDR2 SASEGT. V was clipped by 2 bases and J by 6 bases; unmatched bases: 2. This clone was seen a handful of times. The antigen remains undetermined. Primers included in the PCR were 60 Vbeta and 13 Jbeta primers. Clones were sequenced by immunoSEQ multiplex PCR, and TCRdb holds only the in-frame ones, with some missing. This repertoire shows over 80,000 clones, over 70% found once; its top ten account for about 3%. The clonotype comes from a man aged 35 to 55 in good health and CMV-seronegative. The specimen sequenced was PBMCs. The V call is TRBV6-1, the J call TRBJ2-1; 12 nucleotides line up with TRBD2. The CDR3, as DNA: TGTGCCAGCAGTGAACTAGCGGGGGGGCCCAATGAGCAGTTCTTC. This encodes CASSELAGGPNEQFF.